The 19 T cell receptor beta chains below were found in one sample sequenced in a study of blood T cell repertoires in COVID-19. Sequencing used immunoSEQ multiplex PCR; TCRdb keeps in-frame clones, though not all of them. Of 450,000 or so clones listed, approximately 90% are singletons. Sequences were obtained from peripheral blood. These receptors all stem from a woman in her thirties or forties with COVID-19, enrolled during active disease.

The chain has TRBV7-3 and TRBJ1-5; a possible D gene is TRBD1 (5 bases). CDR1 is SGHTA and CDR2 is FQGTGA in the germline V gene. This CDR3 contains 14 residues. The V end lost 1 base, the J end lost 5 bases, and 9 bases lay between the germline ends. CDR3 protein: CASSLMGGHQPQHF. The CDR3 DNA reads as TGTGCCAGCAGCTTAATGGGGGGACATCAGCCCCAGCATTTT.

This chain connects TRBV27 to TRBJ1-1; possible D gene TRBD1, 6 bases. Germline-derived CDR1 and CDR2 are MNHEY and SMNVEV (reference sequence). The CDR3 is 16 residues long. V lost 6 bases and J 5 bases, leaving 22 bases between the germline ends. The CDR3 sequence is CASRSISTQGNTEAFF. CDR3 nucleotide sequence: TGTGCCAGCAGGTCGATCAGTACACAGGGAAATACTGAAGCTTTCTTT.

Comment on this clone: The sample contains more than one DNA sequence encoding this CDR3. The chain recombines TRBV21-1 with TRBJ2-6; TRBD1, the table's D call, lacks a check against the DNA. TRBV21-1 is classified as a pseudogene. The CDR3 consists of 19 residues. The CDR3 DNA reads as TGTGCCAGCAGCACGGGGGGCCGGGACAGGGGGCCCGGGGCCAACGTCCTGACTTTC. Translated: CASSTGGRDRGPGANVLTF.

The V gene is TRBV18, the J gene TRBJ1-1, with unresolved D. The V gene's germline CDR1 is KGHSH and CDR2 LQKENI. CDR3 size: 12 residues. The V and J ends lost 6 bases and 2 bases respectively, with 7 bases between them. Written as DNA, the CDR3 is TGTGCCAGCTCCGGGAGCAACACTGAAGCTTTCTTT. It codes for CASSGSNTEAFF.

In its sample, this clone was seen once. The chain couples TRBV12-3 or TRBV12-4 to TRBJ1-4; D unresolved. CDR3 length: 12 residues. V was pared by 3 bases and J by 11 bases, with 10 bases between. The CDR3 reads CASSLKREKLFF. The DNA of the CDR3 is TGTGCCAGCAGTTTGAAAAGGGAGAAACTGTTTTTT.

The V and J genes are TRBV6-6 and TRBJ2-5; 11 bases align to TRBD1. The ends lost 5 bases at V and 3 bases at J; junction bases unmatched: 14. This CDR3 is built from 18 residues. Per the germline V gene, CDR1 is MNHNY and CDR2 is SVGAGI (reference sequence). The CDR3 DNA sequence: TGTGCCAGCAGTCCTCGGCTACCGGGACAGGGGGTTGAAGAGACCCAGTACTTC. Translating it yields CASSPRLPGQGVEETQYF.

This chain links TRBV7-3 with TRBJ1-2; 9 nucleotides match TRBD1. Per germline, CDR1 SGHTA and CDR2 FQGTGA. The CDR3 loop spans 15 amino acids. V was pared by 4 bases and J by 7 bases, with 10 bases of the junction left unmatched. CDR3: CASSSGPGTGSGYTF. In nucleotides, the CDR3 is TGTGCCAGCAGCTCCGGTCCCGGGACAGGGAGTGGCTACACCTTC.

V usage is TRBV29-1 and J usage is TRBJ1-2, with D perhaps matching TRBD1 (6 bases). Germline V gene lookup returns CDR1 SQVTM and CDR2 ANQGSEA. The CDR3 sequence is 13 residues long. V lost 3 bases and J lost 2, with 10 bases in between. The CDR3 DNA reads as TGCAGCGTTGATTTCGACAGGAACTATGGCTACACCTTC. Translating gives CSVDFDRNYGYTF.

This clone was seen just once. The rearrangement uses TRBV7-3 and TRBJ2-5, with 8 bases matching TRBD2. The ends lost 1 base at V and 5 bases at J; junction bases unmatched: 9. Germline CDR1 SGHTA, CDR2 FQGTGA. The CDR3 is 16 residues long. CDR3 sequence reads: CASSLRGGRSWETQYF. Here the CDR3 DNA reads TGTGCCAGCAGCTTAAGAGGCGGGAGGAGTTGGGAGACCCAGTACTTC.

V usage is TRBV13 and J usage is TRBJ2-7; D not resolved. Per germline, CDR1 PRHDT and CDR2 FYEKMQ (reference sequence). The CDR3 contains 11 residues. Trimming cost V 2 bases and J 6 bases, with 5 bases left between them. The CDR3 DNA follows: TGTGCCAGCAGCTTAAATCGCGAGCAGTACTTC. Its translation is CASSLNREQYF. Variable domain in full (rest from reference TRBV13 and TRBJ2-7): AAGVIQSPRHLIKEKRETATLKCYPIPRHDTVYWYQQGPGQDPQFLISFYEKMQSDKGSIPDRFSAQQFSDYHSELNMSSLELGDSALYFCASSLNREQYFGPGTRLTVT.

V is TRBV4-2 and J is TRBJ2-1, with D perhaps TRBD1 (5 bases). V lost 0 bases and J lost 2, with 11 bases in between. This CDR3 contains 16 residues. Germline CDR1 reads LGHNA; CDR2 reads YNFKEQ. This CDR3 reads CASSQDRVPPYNEQFF. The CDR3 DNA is TGTGCCAGCAGCCAAGACAGGGTCCCCCCCTACAATGAGCAGTTCTTC.

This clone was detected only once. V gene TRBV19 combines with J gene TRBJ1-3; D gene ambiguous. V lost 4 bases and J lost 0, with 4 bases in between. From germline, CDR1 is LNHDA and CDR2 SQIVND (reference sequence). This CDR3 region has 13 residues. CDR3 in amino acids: CASSKSSGNTIYF. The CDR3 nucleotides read TGTGCCAGTAGTAAGAGCTCTGGAAACACCATATATTTT.

The chain's CDR3 is CASSPPGADESYTF. The CDR3 coding sequence is TGTGCCAGCAGCCCCCCCGGAGCCGACGAGAGCTACACCTTC. The chain links TRBV7-9 to TRBJ1-2; D unresolved. The germline gives CDR1 SEHNR, CDR2 FQNEAQ (reference sequence). Trimming pared 5 bases from V and 9 bases from J, leaving 19 bases between. This CDR3 is 14 amino acids long.

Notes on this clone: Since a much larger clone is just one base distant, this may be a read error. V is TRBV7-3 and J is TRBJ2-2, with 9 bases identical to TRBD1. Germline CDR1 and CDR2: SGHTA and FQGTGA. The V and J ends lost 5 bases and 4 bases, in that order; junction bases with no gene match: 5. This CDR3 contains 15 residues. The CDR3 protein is CASSRDRAGTGELFF. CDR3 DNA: TGTGCCAGCAGCCGGGACAGGGCGGGCACCGGGGAGCTGTTTTTT.

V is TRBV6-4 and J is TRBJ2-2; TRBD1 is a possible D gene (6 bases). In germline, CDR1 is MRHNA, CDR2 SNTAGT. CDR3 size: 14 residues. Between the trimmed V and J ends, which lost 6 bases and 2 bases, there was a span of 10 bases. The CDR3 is CASRPGVNTGELFF. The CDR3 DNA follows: TGTGCCAGCAGACCAGGGGTTAACACCGGGGAGCTGTTTTTT.

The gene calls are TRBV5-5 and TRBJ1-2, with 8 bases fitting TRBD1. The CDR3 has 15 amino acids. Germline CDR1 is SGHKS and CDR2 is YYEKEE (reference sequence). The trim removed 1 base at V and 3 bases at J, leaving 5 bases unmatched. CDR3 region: CASSLIQGADYGYTF. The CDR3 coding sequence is TGTGCCAGCAGCTTGATTCAGGGGGCGGACTATGGCTACACCTTC.

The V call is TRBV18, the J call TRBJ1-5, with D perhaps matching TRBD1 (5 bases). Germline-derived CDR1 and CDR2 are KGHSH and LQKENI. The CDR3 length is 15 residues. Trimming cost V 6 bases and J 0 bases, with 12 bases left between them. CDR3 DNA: TGTGCCAGCTCCCGCGACAGACCTAGCAATCAGCCCCAGCATTTT. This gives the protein CASSRDRPSNQPQHF. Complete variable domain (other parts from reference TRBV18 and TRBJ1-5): NAGVMQNPRHLVRRRGQEARLRCSPMKGHSHVYWYRQLPEEGLKFMVYLQKENIIDESGMPKERFSAEFPKEGPSILRIQQVVRGDSAAYFCASSRDRPSNQPQHFGDGTRLSIL.

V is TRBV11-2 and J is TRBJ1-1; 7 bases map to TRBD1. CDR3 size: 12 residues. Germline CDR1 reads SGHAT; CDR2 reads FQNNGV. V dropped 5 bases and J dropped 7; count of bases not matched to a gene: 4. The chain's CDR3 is CASSTGTDEAFF. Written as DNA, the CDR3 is TGTGCCAGCAGCACCGGGACAGATGAAGCTTTCTTT.

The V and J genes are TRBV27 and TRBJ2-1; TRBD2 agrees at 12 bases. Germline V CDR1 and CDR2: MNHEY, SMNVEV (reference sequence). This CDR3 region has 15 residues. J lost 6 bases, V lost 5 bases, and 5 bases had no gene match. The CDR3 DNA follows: TGTGCCAGCAGTATACTAGCGGGAGGTTTCAATGAGCAGTTCTTC. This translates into CASSILAGGFNEQFF.